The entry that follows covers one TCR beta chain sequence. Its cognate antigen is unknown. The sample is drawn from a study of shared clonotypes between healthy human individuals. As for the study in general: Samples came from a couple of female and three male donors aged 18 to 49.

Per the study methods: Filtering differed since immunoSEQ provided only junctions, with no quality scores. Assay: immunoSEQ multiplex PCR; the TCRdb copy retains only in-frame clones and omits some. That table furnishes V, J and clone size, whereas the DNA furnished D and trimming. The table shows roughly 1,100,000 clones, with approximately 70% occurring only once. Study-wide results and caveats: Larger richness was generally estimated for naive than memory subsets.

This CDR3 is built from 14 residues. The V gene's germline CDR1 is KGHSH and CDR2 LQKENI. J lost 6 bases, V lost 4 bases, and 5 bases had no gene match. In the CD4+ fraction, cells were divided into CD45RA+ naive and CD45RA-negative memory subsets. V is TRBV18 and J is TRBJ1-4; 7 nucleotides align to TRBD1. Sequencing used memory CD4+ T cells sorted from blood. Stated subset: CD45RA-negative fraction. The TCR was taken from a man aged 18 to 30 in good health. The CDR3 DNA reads TGTGCCAGCTCACGCGACAGGGAATATGAAAAACTGTTTTTT. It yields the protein CASSRDREYEKLFF.